Sequencing of this TCR beta chain was carried out in a study of regulatory T cells in long-lasting Graves disease. The CDR3 consists of 19 residues. Looked up from germline, CDR1 is ENHRY and CDR2 is SYGVKD. The J segment lost 4 bases and the V segment lost 6 bases, leaving 17 bases of the junction unmatched. Arm-PCR of CDR3 regions with iRepertoire HTBI primers generated TCR beta libraries. One entry per CDR3 protein results from TCRdb running MiXCR on the multiplex PCR reads. Among 600,000 to 850,000 distinct CDR3 sequences listed, roughly 30% were seen once. Noted time point: persistent/refractory GD, antithyroid drugs over 5 years with positive TRAb. PBMC RNA was the source of the TCR library.

The chain is built from TRBV10-3 and TRBJ2-6; 8 nucleotides line up with TRBD1. This sequence originates from a female donor with Graves disease. The sequences come from peripheral blood mononuclear cells (PBMCs), collected when the disease was refractory, from a patient treated with antithyroid drugs. The CDR3 DNA follows: TGTGCCATCAGACCCGACTTGACAGGGGTACACACCGGGGCCAACGTCCTGACTTTC. Its translation is CAIRPDLTGVHTGANVLTF.